These 27 T cell receptor beta chains came from one sample sequenced in a study of T-cell reconstitution after alpha-beta-depleted transplantation in children. The library targeted TCRbeta and was prepared with unique molecular identifiers. TCRdb reprocessed the PCR reads via MiXCR and lists one record per CDR3 protein. The sample records 250,000 to 400,000 distinct CDR3 sequences, over 20% being singletons. Material: PBMCs, mostly from graft donor cells, obtained 180 days after TCRalphabeta/CD19-depleted stem cell transplant. The receptors were gathered from a male patient younger than 18 who had a stem cell transplant for acute lymphoblastic leukemia, so the T cells may come from the graft donor.

This clonotype showed up just a few times. The chain joins TRBV5-1 to TRBJ2-3; D gene uncertain. V dropped 0 bases and J dropped 3 bases, with 8 bases sitting between them. This CDR3 has 14 residues. Germline assignment: CDR1 SGHRS and CDR2 YFSETQ. CDR3 coding DNA: TGCGCCAGCAGCTTGGCCCTGGGAACAGATACGCAGTATTTT. Translating it yields CASSLALGTDTQYF.

The rearrangement links TRBV12-3 or TRBV12-4 to TRBJ2-1, with TRBD2 identical over 12 bases. The V gene end was trimmed by 0 bases and the J gene end by 7 bases; junction bases not matched to a gene: 7. The CDR3 runs 17 residues. DNA for the CDR3: TGTGCCAGCAGTTTAGCGCTAGCGGGAGGGGCTGGGAATGAGCAGTTCTTC. Translated: CASSLALAGGAGNEQFF.

This clonotype was seen a handful of times. The V gene is TRBV5-1, the J gene TRBJ2-5; D is tentatively TRBD1 or TRBD2 (6 bases each). Trimming shortened V by 2 bases and J by 4 bases, and 9 bases separated the two germline ends. The germline gives CDR1 SGHRS, CDR2 YFSETQ. The CDR3 consists of 13 residues. This CDR3 reads CASSFRGLETQYF. The CDR3 DNA is TGCGCCAGCAGCTTCCGGGGGCTAGAGACCCAGTACTTC.

The table lists this clonotype with a few counts. The V call is TRBV6-1, the J call TRBJ2-3, with 9 nucleotides matching TRBD2. Germline V lookup: CDR1 MNHNS, CDR2 SASEGT. The CDR3 runs to 17 residues. After removal of 6 bases from V and 4 bases from J, the junction contained 14 bases not matched to a gene. CDR3 sequence: CASRPNAGLAASDTQYF. CDR3 nucleotides: TGTGCCAGCAGGCCTAACGCGGGACTAGCAGCATCAGATACGCAGTATTTT.

This clonotype was counted between two and nine times. The CDR3 loop reads CATSRVAVQETQYF. In DNA, the CDR3 is TGTGCCACCAGCAGAGTCGCCGTACAAGAGACCCAGTACTTC. J is TRBJ2-5 and V is TRBV15; no definite D call. CDR1 is LNHNV and CDR2 is YYDKDF in the germline V gene (reference sequence). V was clipped by 1 base and J by 2 bases, with 8 bases between them. The CDR3 consists of 14 residues.

The chain has TRBV9 and TRBJ1-1, with D possibly matching TRBD1 (6 bases). With 0 bases removed from V and 2 bases from J, the gap between germline ends came to 8 bases. CDR1 SGDLS and CDR2 YYNGEE come from the germline V gene. The CDR3 runs to 14 residues. The CDR3 sequence is CASSVAGGNTEAFF. CDR3 nucleotides: TGTGCCAGCAGCGTAGCGGGGGGCAACACTGAAGCTTTCTTT.

The chain recombines TRBV6-6 with TRBJ1-2, with a possible D match to TRBD1 (5 bases). This CDR3 has 13 amino acids. V was clipped by 2 bases and J by 3 bases, with 7 bases between them. In germline, CDR1 is MNHNY, CDR2 SVGAGI (reference sequence). CDR3 DNA: TGTGCCAGCAGTTACGTGGGGGACTATGGCTACACCTTC. Amino acids: CASSYVGDYGYTF.

J is TRBJ2-1 and V is TRBV12-3 or TRBV12-4, with TRBD2 identical over 11 bases. Trimming took 6 bases from V and 2 from J; bases not matched to a gene: 9. This CDR3 has 17 residues. The CDR3 region has the DNA TGTGCCAGCAGCCCTACTAGCGGGAGAGTGCCCTACAATGAGCAGTTCTTC. The encoded protein is CASSPTSGRVPYNEQFF.

Points on this clonotype: At one boundary the junction diverges from the germline segment, which might be a read error. The chain links TRBV10-3 to TRBJ2-1; D is undetermined. CDR1 and CDR2 (germline): ENHRY, SYGVKD. This CDR3 is 15 amino acids long. The CDR3 region is CATSEARPGSNEQFF. CDR3 coding DNA: TGTGCCACCAGTGAGGCTCGCCCTGGAAGCAATGAGCAGTTCTTC.

This clonotype was detected a few times. This CDR3 reads CASSPSLAGEDTQYF. Written as DNA, the CDR3 is TGTGCCAGCTCACCTTCTTTAGCGGGAGAAGATACGCAGTATTTT. V usage is TRBV18 and J usage is TRBJ2-3, with 9 bases identical to TRBD2. In germline, CDR1 is KGHSH, CDR2 LQKENI. This CDR3 has 15 residues. J gave up 5 bases and V 3 bases, and 6 bases lay outside the gene matches.

The CDR3 reads CAISDGIASSYNEQFF. Written as DNA, the CDR3 is TGTGCCATCAGTGACGGGATAGCGAGCTCCTACAATGAGCAGTTCTTC. The genes are TRBV10-3 and TRBJ2-1; D possibly corresponds to TRBD2 (5 bases). CDR1 is ENHRY and CDR2 is SYGVKD in the germline V gene. The CDR3 runs to 16 residues. Trimming removed 3 bases at V and 0 bases at J, with 12 bases between.

This clonotype was found a few times. The chain links TRBV7-7 to TRBJ2-7; D tentatively fits TRBD1 or TRBD2 (5 bases each). This CDR3 region has 15 residues. The V gene lost 1 base and the J gene lost 6 bases, with 16 bases spanning the gap. From germline, CDR1 is SSHAT and CDR2 FNYEAQ (reference sequence). CDR3 coding DNA: TGTGCCAGCAGCTTAGGAGGGGAACTGGGTCGCGAGCAGTACTTC. Its protein is CASSLGGELGREQYF.

This sequence joins TRBV9 and TRBJ2-7; D remains unclear. The V gene's germline CDR1 is SGDLS and CDR2 YYNGEE. V was cut by 0 bases and J by 3 bases, with 19 bases left in between. The CDR3 has 17 amino acids. The chain's CDR3 is CASSVERVYPDHYEQYF. For the CDR3, the DNA is TGTGCCAGCAGCGTAGAGCGCGTCTACCCTGACCACTACGAGCAGTACTTC.

The V call is TRBV9, the J call TRBJ2-1; D might be TRBD1 (6 bases). CDR1 is SGDLS and CDR2 is YYNGEE in the germline V gene. V lost 3 bases and J 4 bases, leaving 14 bases between the germline ends. The CDR3 covers 15 residues. CDR3 bases: TGTGCCAGCAGCGCCTACAGGGCCGCATACAATGAGCAGTTCTTC. This translates into CASSAYRAAYNEQFF.

This rearrangement joins TRBV6-1 to TRBJ1-2, with D unresolved. CDR1 is MNHNS and CDR2 is SASEGT in the germline V gene. There are 13 residues in the CDR3. V was pared by 6 bases and J by 6 bases, with 14 bases between. CDR3 in DNA: TGTGCCAGCAGCGGGTCGGGCCTGCATGGCTACACCTTC. Translating it yields CASSGSGLHGYTF.

This clonotype has only a few counts. The chain combines TRBV5-1 with TRBJ2-1; 11 nucleotides agree with TRBD2. This CDR3 region has 16 residues. In germline, CDR1 is SGHRS, CDR2 YFSETQ. Trimming took 3 bases from V and 5 from J; bases not matched to a gene: 7. CDR3 sequence: CASSSTHSGRDNEQFF. As DNA, the CDR3 is TGCGCCAGCAGCTCCACCCATAGCGGGAGGGACAATGAGCAGTTCTTC.

The chain employs TRBV11-2 and TRBJ2-5; TRBD1 agrees at 10 bases. The germline CDR1 and CDR2 sequences are SGHAT and FQNNGV. With V trimmed by 2 bases and J by 4 bases, 4 bases remained unmatched. The CDR3 has 15 amino acids. CDR3 DNA: TGTGCCAGCAGCTTATGGGGACAGGGGTCAGAGACCCAGTACTTC. It encodes CASSLWGQGSETQYF.

This clonotype has more than one count but fewer than ten. V and J are TRBV4-2 and TRBJ2-1; 14 bases align to TRBD2. Germline CDR1 reads LGHNA; CDR2 reads YNFKEQ. The CDR3 runs 17 residues. The ends lost 3 bases at V and 7 bases at J; junction bases unmatched: 8. The CDR3 coding sequence is TGTGCCAGCAGCCAGCCCGGGACTAGCGGGAGAGGGAATGAGCAGTTCTTC. Translating it yields CASSQPGTSGRGNEQFF.

The V gene is TRBV5-1, the J gene TRBJ2-7; D not resolved. Trimming pared 4 bases from V and 4 bases from J, leaving 18 bases between. This CDR3 spans 15 amino acids. Germline assignment: CDR1 SGHRS and CDR2 YFSETQ. The CDR3 region is CASSPAAGPKYEQYF. The CDR3 coding sequence is TGCGCCAGCAGCCCGGCCGCCGGACCCAAATACGAGCAGTACTTC.

This rearrangement joins TRBV5-6 to TRBJ2-1, with a tentative D call TRBD2 (6 bases). Trimming cost V 1 base and J 5 bases, with 16 bases left between them. The CDR3 length is 16 residues. CDR1 and CDR2 (germline): SGHDT, YYEEEE. The CDR3, as DNA: TGTGCCAGCAGCTTGTCATGGGCGGGGTGGGACAATGAGCAGTTCTTC. It is translated as CASSLSWAGWDNEQFF.

The chain has TRBV6-5 and TRBJ1-1; a possible D gene is TRBD1 (6 bases). Trimming cost V 0 bases and J 5 bases, with 16 bases left between them. CDR1 and CDR2 (germline): MNHEY, SVGAGI. The length of the CDR3 is 16 residues. The CDR3 DNA follows: TGTGCCAGCAGTTACTCCCGAGAGACAGGAAGGACTGAAGCTTTCTTT. This codes for CASSYSRETGRTEAFF.

The chain uses TRBV13 and TRBJ2-2; TRBD2 is a possible D gene (6 bases). Germline V gene lookup returns CDR1 PRHDT and CDR2 FYEKMQ (reference sequence). Trimming removed 7 bases at V and 2 bases at J, with 14 bases between. The CDR3 loop spans 15 amino acids. For the CDR3, the DNA is TGTGCCAGCACTCATGGGGACTTTAACACCGGGGAGCTGTTTTTT. Encoded protein: CASTHGDFNTGELFF.

V gene TRBV30 combines with J gene TRBJ1-3; D ambiguous. The CDR3 consists of 11 residues. Germline values: CDR1 GTSNPN, CDR2 SVGIG (reference sequence). V lost 2 bases and J 4 bases, leaving 3 bases between the germline ends. CDR3 in DNA: TGTGCCTGGAGTACGGGAAACACCATATATTTT. Translation gives CAWSTGNTIYF.

This clonotype has only a few counts. V gene TRBV15 combines with J gene TRBJ2-2, with 11 bases identical to TRBD2. This CDR3 has 17 residues. Germline-derived CDR1 and CDR2 are LNHNV and YYDKDF (reference sequence). V was clipped by 0 bases and J by 1 base; unmatched bases: 1. CDR3 sequence (DNA): TGTGCCACCAGCAGAGATGGGACTAGCGGGAACACCGGGGAGCTGTTTTTT. Its protein product is CATSRDGTSGNTGELFF. The variable domain in full, completed from reference TRBV15 and TRBJ2-2, reads DAMVIQNPRYQVTQFGKPVTLSCSQTLNHNVMYWYQQKSSQAPKLLFHYYDKDFNNEADTPDNFQSRRPNTSFCFLDIRSPGLGDTAMYLCATSRDGTSGNTGELFFGEGSRLTVL.

This chain uses TRBV2 with TRBJ1-2; D is possibly TRBD1 (5 bases). The V gene's germline CDR1 is SNHLY and CDR2 FYNNEI. Trimming removed 3 bases from V and 8 bases from J, with 16 bases in between. This CDR3 is built from 14 residues. The CDR3 DNA sequence: TGTGCCAGCAGTGAGGAGTTGGGACGAAGGGGCTACACCTTC. Translating gives CASSEELGRRGYTF.

The CDR3 spells CASSSLSSGRDNEQFF. The CDR3, as DNA: TGTGCCAGCAGTTCCCTCTCTAGCGGGAGAGACAATGAGCAGTTCTTC. This chain connects TRBV6-5 to TRBJ2-1; TRBD2 aligns across 10 bases. CDR3 length: 16 residues. Trimming took 4 bases from V and 5 from J; bases not matched to a gene: 8. CDR1 is MNHEY and CDR2 is SVGAGI in the germline V gene.

This clonotype showed up just a few times. The J gene is TRBJ2-2, the V gene TRBV4-1, with D possibly being TRBD2 (5 bases). The ends were cut back, 4 bases at V and 5 bases at J, with 17 bases in the middle. Germline CDR1 is MGHRA and CDR2 is YSYEKL. The CDR3 consists of 16 residues. CDR3 DNA sequence: TGCGCCAGCAGCCCAAAGTCTAGCCGTCCGACCGGGGAGCTGTTTTTT. Protein: CASSPKSSRPTGELFF.